This TCR beta chain appears in the sequencing data of a study of blood T cell repertoires in COVID-19. The wider study: The United States, Italy and Spain were the sources of the acute and convalescent COVID-19 samples. Sample material is recorded as cDNA or gDNA derived from T cells, B-cell-depleted T cells, or PBMCs.

Trimming pared 7 bases from V and 5 bases from J, leaving 12 bases between. This CDR3 spans 13 amino acids. Germline lookup yields CDR1 MNHEY and CDR2 SVGAGI. In the study's own analysis: Reference gene primers were amplified, and this amplification served to estimate nucleated cell counts. Here immunoSEQ multiplex PCR was the method, and the copy in TCRdb shows in-frame clones only, minus some. The V and J calls and the clone size are those of that table, but D and trimming were determined from the DNA. This sample has about 65,000 clones; over 85% occur once, and the top ten carry 2.9%. The specimen sequenced was peripheral blood. The rearrangement uses TRBV6-5 and TRBJ1-5, with a possible D match to TRBD1 (5 bases). The TCR sequence derives from a man in his sixties or seventies with active COVID-19. CDR3 region: CASMQGRDQPQHF. DNA of the CDR3: TGTGCCAGCATGCAGGGTAGGGATCAGCCCCAGCATTTT.